The 10 T cell receptor beta chains presented below share a single source sample, sequenced in a study of long-term antiretroviral therapy in people with HIV. Sequencing relied on immunoSEQ assay v3.0, run at survey level. Repertoires were generated with immunoSEQ multiplex PCR, while TCRdb's copy carries only in-frame clones and drops some. The sample carries 5,500 to 6,000 clones, over 75% recorded once. Sequencing was performed on unsorted PBMCs, taken 1.8 years before starting antiretroviral therapy. These receptors were collected from a man aged 35-49 years with HIV.

The chain uses TRBV7-6 and TRBJ1-1; TRBD1 might be the D (5 bases). The ends were cut back, 2 bases at V and 0 bases at J, with 10 bases in the middle. Germline-derived CDR1 and CDR2 are SGHVS and FNYEAQ. The CDR3 is 15 residues long. The CDR3 loop reads CASSLPPGMNTEAFF. CDR3 nucleotides: TGTGCCAGCAGCTTACCACCAGGGATGAACACTGAAGCTTTCTTT. The whole variable domain, remainder taken from reference TRBV7-6 and TRBJ1-1, is GAGVSQSPRYKVTKRGQDVALRCDPISGHVSLYWYRQALGQGPEFLTYFNYEAQQDKSGLPNDRFSAERPEGSISTLTIQRTEQRDSAMYRCASSLPPGMNTEAFFGQGTRLTVV.

This rearrangement joins TRBV9 to TRBJ2-1; 11 bases map to TRBD2. There are 15 residues in the CDR3. Germline loops: CDR1 SGDLS, CDR2 YYNGEE. Trimming took 3 bases from V and 9 from J; bases not matched to a gene: 8. CDR3 bases: TGTGCCAGCAGCGGACTAGCGGGGTCGGGGAGTGAGCAGTTCTTC. Its translation: CASSGLAGSGSEQFF.

V and J are TRBV6-6 and TRBJ1-2; tentatively, D is TRBD1 (5 bases). The germline V gene has CDR1 MNHNY and CDR2 SVGAGI (reference sequence). V was shortened by 5 bases and J by 6 bases, with 13 bases between the two germline ends. This CDR3 is 13 amino acids long. The CDR3 loop reads CASSPEGWNGYTF. DNA of the CDR3: TGTGCCAGCAGTCCCGAGGGGTGGAATGGCTACACCTTC.

The chain links TRBV4-1 to TRBJ2-7, with 8 bases identical to TRBD2. This CDR3 has 14 amino acids. Trimming at V came to 4 bases and at J to 5 bases, leaving 7 bases not matched to a gene. Germline V gives CDR1 MGHRA, CDR2 YSYEKL. This CDR3 reads CASSPGGGRDEQYF. The CDR3 region has the DNA TGCGCCAGCAGCCCGGGAGGGGGGCGCGACGAGCAGTACTTC.

In its sample, this clone was seen a few times. The chain couples TRBV5-1 to TRBJ1-5, with D unresolved. Trimming removed 0 bases from V and 0 bases from J, with 7 bases in between. Germline CDR1 SGHRS, CDR2 YFSETQ. This CDR3 comprises 15 residues. CDR3 protein: CASSLDAGSNQPQHF. In nucleotides, the CDR3 is TGCGCCAGCAGCTTGGATGCAGGTAGCAATCAGCCCCAGCATTTT.

The gene calls are TRBV2 and TRBJ2-7, with a possible D match to TRBD2 (5 bases). Germline V gene sequence: CDR1 SNHLY, CDR2 FYNNEI. The CDR3 loop spans 15 amino acids. With 6 bases removed from V and 0 bases from J, the gap between germline ends came to 15 bases. The chain's CDR3 is CASRRGLASSYEQYF. In DNA form, the CDR3 reads TGTGCCAGCAGGCGTGGACTGGCGAGCTCCTACGAGCAGTACTTC.

The J gene is TRBJ2-7, the V gene TRBV7-2; TRBD1 or TRBD2 may be the D gene (6 bases each). V lost 5 bases, J lost 3 bases, and 14 bases lay in between. The CDR3 is made up of 14 amino acids. Germline V gene data show CDR1 as SGHTA and CDR2 as FQGNSA. CDR3 residues: CASSPQGGYYEQYF. The CDR3 nucleotides are TGTGCCAGCAGCCCACAGGGAGGCTACTACGAGCAGTACTTC.

The J gene is TRBJ2-1, the V gene TRBV7-2, with unresolved D. The CDR3 contains 16 residues. Germline-derived CDR1 and CDR2 are SGHTA and FQGNSA. Trimming removed 5 bases from V and 8 bases from J, with 22 bases in between. The CDR3 coding sequence is TGTGCCAGCAGCGAACATCTGGTCCCCCCAGTCGATGAGCAGTTCTTC. Residues: CASSEHLVPPVDEQFF.

The chain joins TRBV29-1 to TRBJ1-1; D is undetermined. Germline CDR1 and CDR2: SQVTM and ANQGSEA. The CDR3 runs to 15 residues. With 3 bases removed from V and 1 base from J, the gap between germline ends came to 15 bases. CDR3 protein: CSVDRNMLANTEAFF. The CDR3 coding sequence is TGCAGCGTTGATCGGAATATGCTCGCGAACACTGAAGCTTTCTTT.

J is TRBJ2-3 and V is TRBV15, with a possible D match to TRBD1 (5 bases). The CDR3 is made up of 16 amino acids. The V end was cut by 0 bases, the J end by 0 bases, with 10 bases between. Germline V gene data show CDR1 as LNHNV and CDR2 as YYDKDF (reference sequence). The CDR3 DNA is TGTGCCACCAGCAGAGAGACAGCTACTAGCACAGATACGCAGTATTTT. It codes for CATSRETATSTDTQYF.